This TCR beta chain was identified during a study of shared clonotypes between healthy human individuals. General observations from the study: All-four-donor shared clonotypes had higher generation probabilities than non-shared clonotypes did.

CDR1 LNHDA and CDR2 SQIVND come from the germline V gene (reference sequence). This CDR3 is 15 amino acids long. V shed 3 bases and J 5 bases; nucleotides not matched to a gene: 6. Positively selected for CCR7, the CD45RO-negative cells used as naive CD8 cells excluded terminally differentiated effector memory CD45RA+ cells. Note on this clone: Its cognate antigen is unknown.

Genomic DNA belonging to each subset was distributed in equal measure over several immunoSEQ plates. Method: immunoSEQ multiplex PCR; TCRdb's copy keeps in-frame clones and lacks some. The table includes over 2,000,000 clones, 93% detected once. The sample consisted of naive CD8+ T cells from PBMCs. V and J are TRBV19 and TRBJ2-5, with 10 nucleotides matching TRBD2. The receptor was isolated from a man aged 18-30 years in good health. Some clones in this sample may be carry-over from other donors' samples. The CDR3 is CASSIGTSELETQYF. CDR3 nucleotides: TGTGCCAGTAGTATCGGGACTAGCGAATTGGAGACCCAGTACTTC.